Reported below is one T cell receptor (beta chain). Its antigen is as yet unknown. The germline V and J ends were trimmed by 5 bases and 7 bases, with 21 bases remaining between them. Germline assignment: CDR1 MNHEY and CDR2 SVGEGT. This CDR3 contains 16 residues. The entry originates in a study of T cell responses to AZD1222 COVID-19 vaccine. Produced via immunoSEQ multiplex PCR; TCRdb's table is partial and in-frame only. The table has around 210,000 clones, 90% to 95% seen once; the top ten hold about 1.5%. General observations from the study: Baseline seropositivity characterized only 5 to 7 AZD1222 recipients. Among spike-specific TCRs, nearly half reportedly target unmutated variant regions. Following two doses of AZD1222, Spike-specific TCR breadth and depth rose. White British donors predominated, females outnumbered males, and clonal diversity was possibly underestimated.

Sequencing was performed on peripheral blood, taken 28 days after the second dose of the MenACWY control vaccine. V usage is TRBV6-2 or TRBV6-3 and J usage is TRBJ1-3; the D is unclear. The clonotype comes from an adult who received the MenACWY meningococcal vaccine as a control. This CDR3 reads CASSTPRALWRNTIYF. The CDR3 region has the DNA TGTGCCAGCAGTACTCCAAGGGCCCTCTGGAGGAACACCATATATTTT.